These 14 T cell receptor beta chains were sequenced from one sample in a study of OX40 agonist ivuxolimab in advanced cancers. The repertoire was sequenced with immunoSEQ multiplex PCR; TCRdb's copy has only in-frame clones and lacks some. Here the sample spans around 66,000 clones, approximately 78% being singletons. Sequencing was performed on CD4+ or CD8+ T cells sorted from blood, taken in a trial of the OX40 agonist ivuxolimab. The receptors come from an adult with an advanced solid tumor such as melanoma, head and neck, liver or kidney cancer.

This clone appeared a single time. The CDR3 loop reads CASSWLAGDTDTQYF. In DNA form, the CDR3 reads TGCGCCAGCAGCTGGCTAGCGGGTGACACAGATACGCAGTATTTT. V usage is TRBV5-1 and J usage is TRBJ2-3; TRBD2 aligns across 8 bases. Per the germline V gene, CDR1 is SGHRS and CDR2 is YFSETQ. This CDR3 contains 15 residues. Unmatched junction bases numbered 5, after V lost 3 bases and J lost 2 bases.

The rearrangement joins TRBV7-2 to TRBJ2-7; 8 nucleotides align to TRBD2. The CDR3 covers 13 residues. Looked up from germline, CDR1 is SGHTA and CDR2 is FQGNSA. Trimming cost V 8 bases and J 3 bases; bases outside gene matches: 6. The CDR3 spells CASSGGVDYEQYF. CDR3 DNA: TGTGCCAGCTCGGGGGGGGTTGACTACGAGCAGTACTTC.

CDR3 sequence reads: CASSADTNNEKLFF. The CDR3 DNA reads TGTGCCAGCAGCGCCGACACGAATAATGAAAAACTGTTTTTT. The V gene is TRBV9, the J gene TRBJ1-4; D call uncertain. V lost 3 bases and J 4 bases, leaving 10 bases between the germline ends. Germline-derived CDR1 and CDR2 are SGDLS and YYNGEE. The length of the CDR3 is 14 residues.

The gene calls are TRBV30 and TRBJ2-3; D call uncertain. The CDR3 loop spans 15 amino acids. Germline CDR1 is GTSNPN and CDR2 is SVGIG (reference sequence). V was shortened by 0 bases and J by 4 bases, with 14 bases between the two germline ends. The chain's CDR3 is CAWSVLRPSPDTQYF. For the CDR3, the DNA is TGTGCCTGGAGTGTACTTCGGCCAAGTCCAGATACGCAGTATTTT.

The J gene is TRBJ2-7, the V gene TRBV2; D remains unclear. The V gene lost 4 bases and the J gene lost 2 bases, with 12 bases spanning the gap. Germline V gives CDR1 SNHLY, CDR2 FYNNEI. This CDR3 has 14 amino acids. Written as DNA, the CDR3 is TGTGCCAGCAGTGTTTGGGGTTGCCCCTACGAGCAGTACGTC. It encodes CASSVWGCPYEQYV.

This clone was seen a handful of times. The chain is built from TRBV7-9 and TRBJ1-5; D is possibly TRBD1 (6 bases). Trimming took off 5 bases at V and 4 bases at J, with 9 bases between the two ends. CDR3 length equals 13 residues. Germline V gene data show CDR1 as SEHNR and CDR2 as FQNEAQ (reference sequence). CDR3 residues: CASSAGANQPQHF. In DNA, the CDR3 is TGTGCCAGCAGCGCAGGGGCGAATCAGCCCCAGCATTTT.

This clone was detected once. The V and J genes are TRBV5-4 and TRBJ1-4; no firm D call. There are 14 residues in the CDR3. Germline loops: CDR1 SGHNT, CDR2 YYREEE (reference sequence). Trimming shortened V by 1 base and J by 7 bases, and 11 bases separated the two germline ends. In DNA form, the CDR3 reads TGTGCCAGCAGCTTGCGGGGAGAAGGTGAAAAACTGTTTTTT. This translates into CASSLRGEGEKLFF.

V is TRBV9 and J is TRBJ2-1; 10 bases match TRBD2. The V gene end was trimmed by 4 bases and the J gene end by 4 bases; junction bases not matched to a gene: 8. Germline loops: CDR1 SGDLS, CDR2 YYNGEE. CDR3 length equals 16 residues. DNA of the CDR3: TGTGCCAGCAGCTATGGGACTAGCGCGACATACAATGAGCAGTTCTTC. Translation gives CASSYGTSATYNEQFF.

The chain links TRBV19 to TRBJ2-7; D gene ambiguous. The CDR3 is 12 amino acids. Germline CDR1 and CDR2: LNHDA and SQIVND (reference sequence). V lost 4 bases to trimming and J lost 4 bases, with 8 bases between them. This CDR3 is CASSNRNYEQYF. In DNA form, the CDR3 reads TGTGCCAGTAGTAACAGAAATTACGAGCAGTACTTC.

V gene TRBV18 combines with J gene TRBJ2-7; perhaps TRBD1 as D (5 bases). This CDR3 spans 14 amino acids. Germline lookup yields CDR1 KGHSH and CDR2 LQKENI. V was pared by 0 bases and J by 6 bases, with 12 bases between. The CDR3 spells CASSPPGRAGEQYV. Written as DNA, the CDR3 is TGTGCCAGCTCACCACCGGGCAGGGCAGGCGAGCAGTACGTC.

V usage is TRBV19 and J usage is TRBJ2-1; 8 bases fit TRBD2. CDR1 is LNHDA, CDR2 SQIVND, per germline (reference sequence). The junction had 11 bases not matched to a gene; V was cut back by 10 bases and J by 9 bases. This CDR3 comprises 13 residues. The CDR3 DNA follows: TGTGCCACCCTTGGACTAGCCACGGGTGAGCAGTTCTTC. This encodes CATLGLATGEQFF.

This chain joins TRBV5-1 and TRBJ2-5; 12 bases align to TRBD2. J was trimmed by 4 bases and V by 4 bases; bases with no gene match: 2. Per germline, CDR1 SGHRS and CDR2 YFSETQ. The length of the CDR3 is 14 residues. CDR3 loop: CASSLAGGTETQYF. The CDR3 DNA reads as TGCGCCAGCAGCCTAGCGGGAGGGACAGAGACCCAGTACTTC.

The chain couples TRBV7-3 to TRBJ2-5; D is ambiguous. Trimming removed 1 base at V and 5 bases at J, with 5 bases between. The CDR3 contains 12 residues. Germline CDR1 reads SGHTA; CDR2 reads FQGTGA. CDR3 sequence: CASSLNGETQYF. The CDR3 DNA follows: TGTGCCAGCAGCTTAAACGGGGAGACCCAGTACTTC. Using reference TRBV7-3 and TRBJ2-5 for the parts outside the CDR3, the full variable domain is GAGVSQTPSNKVTEKGKYVELRCDPISGHTALYWYRQSLGQGPEFLIYFQGTGAADDSGLPNDRFFAVRPEGSVSTLKIQRTERGDSAVYLCASSLNGETQYFGPGTRLLVL.

The chain uses TRBV15 and TRBJ2-1; 8 nucleotides line up with TRBD1. From germline, CDR1 is LNHNV and CDR2 YYDKDF (reference sequence). Trimming removed 3 bases from V and 6 bases from J; junction bases left unmatched: 7. This CDR3 contains 15 residues. This chain's CDR3 is CATSSLTGEGNEQFF. The CDR3 bases are TGTGCCACCAGCAGCTTGACAGGGGAAGGCAATGAGCAGTTCTTC.